This T cell receptor beta chain comes out of a study of T-cell reconstitution after alpha-beta-depleted transplantation in children. Researchers prepared the TCRbeta library using unique molecular identifiers, the study reports. Each CDR3 protein is one row after TCRdb ran MiXCR on the PCR reads. The sample has around 480,000 distinct CDR3 sequences, 32% seen once. Here the sequenced sample was PBMCs from the stem cell graft donor, taken from the stem cell graft. The sequence was collected from a human donor who donated a stem cell graft to a child with aplastic anemia.

CDR3 DNA sequence: TGTGCCAGCTTCACCTTAGCGGGAGGGCCTTTAACTAGCGATGAGCAGTTCTTC. Residues: CASFTLAGGPLTSDEQFF. The chain uses TRBV18 and TRBJ2-1; 11 nucleotides align to TRBD2. Germline trimming cut 7 bases from V and 8 bases from J; bases unmatched to any gene: 19. CDR1 and CDR2 from the germline V gene are KGHSH and LQKENI. This CDR3 spans 18 amino acids. The full variable domain, rest sourced from reference TRBV18 and TRBJ2-1, is NAGVMQNPRHLVRRRGQEARLRCSPMKGHSHVYWYRQLPEEGLKFMVYLQKENIIDESGMPKERFSAEFPKEGPSILRIQQVVRGDSAAYFCASFTLAGGPLTSDEQFFGPGTRLTVL.